This T cell receptor beta chain is from a study of regulatory T cells in long-lasting Graves disease. About the study: To qualify as persistent, Graves' disease required over 5 years of antithyroid drugs with positive TSH receptor antibodies.

This clonotype occurred a few times. Its target is unknown. Study-level results: Sample size, which was small, may have reduced accuracy. New patients shared about a thousand public clonotypes, fewer than the roughly 3,000 shared by persistent patients.

TCR beta libraries were built with iRepertoire HTBI primers and Arm-PCR of CDR3 regions. TCRdb re-derived calls from the multiplex PCR reads in MiXCR, one entry per CDR3 protein. The sample carries 700,000 or so distinct CDR3 sequences, 25% to 35% recorded once. Time point reported: persistent/refractory GD, antithyroid drugs over 5 years with positive TRAb. With RNA extracted from PBMCs as input, the TCR library was made. This specimen was peripheral blood mononuclear cells (PBMCs), taken when the disease was refractory, from a patient treated with antithyroid drugs. The source of this sequence is a female donor with Graves disease.

Here the CDR3 DNA reads TGTGCCAGCAGTGAAATAGCGGGAGGGAGTGTATACGAGCAGTACTTC. Amino acid sequence: CASSEIAGGSVYEQYF. The V and J genes are TRBV6-2 or TRBV6-3 and TRBJ2-7, with 11 bases aligning to TRBD2. CDR3 length: 16 residues. Per the germline V gene, CDR1 is MNHEY and CDR2 is SVGEGT. J gave up 4 bases and V 5 bases, and 10 bases lay outside the gene matches.